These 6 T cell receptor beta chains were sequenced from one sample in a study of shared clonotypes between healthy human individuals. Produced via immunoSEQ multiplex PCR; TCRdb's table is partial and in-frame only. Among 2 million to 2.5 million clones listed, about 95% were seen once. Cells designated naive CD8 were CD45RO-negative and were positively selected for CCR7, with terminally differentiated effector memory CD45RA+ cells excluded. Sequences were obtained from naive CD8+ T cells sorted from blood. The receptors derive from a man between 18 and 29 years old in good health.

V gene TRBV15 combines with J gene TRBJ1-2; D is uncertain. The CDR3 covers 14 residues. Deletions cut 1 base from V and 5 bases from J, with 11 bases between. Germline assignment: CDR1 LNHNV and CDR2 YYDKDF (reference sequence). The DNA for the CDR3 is TGTGCCACCAGCAGAGTAGCAGACGTTTATGGCTACACCTTC. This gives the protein CATSRVADVYGYTF.

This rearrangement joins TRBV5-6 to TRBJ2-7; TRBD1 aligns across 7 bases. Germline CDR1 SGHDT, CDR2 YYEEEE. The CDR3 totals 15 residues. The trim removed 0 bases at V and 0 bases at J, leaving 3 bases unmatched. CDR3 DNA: TGTGCCAGCAGCTTGGCGGCAGGGGGCTCCTACGAGCAGTACTTC. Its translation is CASSLAAGGSYEQYF.

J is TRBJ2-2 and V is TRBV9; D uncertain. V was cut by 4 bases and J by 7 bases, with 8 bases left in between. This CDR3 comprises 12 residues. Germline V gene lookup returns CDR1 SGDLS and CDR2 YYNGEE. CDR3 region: CASSPDGGELFF. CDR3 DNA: TGTGCCAGCAGCCCGGACGGCGGGGAGCTGTTTTTT.

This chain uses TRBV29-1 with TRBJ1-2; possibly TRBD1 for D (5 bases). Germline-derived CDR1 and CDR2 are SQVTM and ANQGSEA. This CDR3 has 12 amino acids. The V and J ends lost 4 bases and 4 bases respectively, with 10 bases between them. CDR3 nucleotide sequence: TGCAGCGTTGTGGGGGATGGCTATGGCTACACCTTC. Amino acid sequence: CSVVGDGYGYTF.

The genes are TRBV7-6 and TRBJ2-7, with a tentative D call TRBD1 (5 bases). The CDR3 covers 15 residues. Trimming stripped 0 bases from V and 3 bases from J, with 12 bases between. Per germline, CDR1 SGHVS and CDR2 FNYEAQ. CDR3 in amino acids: CASSLALQGDYEQYF. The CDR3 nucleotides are TGTGCCAGCAGCTTAGCGCTCCAGGGTGACTACGAGCAGTACTTC.

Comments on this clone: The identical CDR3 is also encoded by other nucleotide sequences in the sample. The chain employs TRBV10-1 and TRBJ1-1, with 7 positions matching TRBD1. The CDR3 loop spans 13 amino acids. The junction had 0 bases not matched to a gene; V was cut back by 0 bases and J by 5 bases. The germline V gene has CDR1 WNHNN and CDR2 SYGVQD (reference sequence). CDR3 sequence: CASSESQGTEAFF. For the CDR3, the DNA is TGCGCCAGCAGTGAGTCACAGGGGACTGAAGCTTTCTTT.